This record covers a single TCR beta chain. This specimen comes from a study of patients and donors after allogeneic stem cell transplantation. TCRdb passed the RT-PCR reads through MiXCR, listing each CDR3 protein once. The profile shows tens of thousands of distinct CDR3 sequences, around 7% of them singletons. V was shortened by 3 bases and J by 2 bases, with 14 bases between the two germline ends. CDR3 length: 14 amino acids. Germline loops: CDR1 DFQATT, CDR2 SNEGSKA (reference sequence). This TCR came from a human donor who was either an allogeneic HSCT recipient or a stem cell or donor lymphocyte infusion donor (not recorded which). It is not recorded whose cells these are; they may come from a transplant donor. The chain is built from TRBV20-1 and TRBJ2-7; a weak D match, TRBD2 (7 bases). Sequencing was carried out using blood, either unsorted or a sorted T cell fraction (not recorded which). The CDR3 DNA follows: TGCAGTGCTAGGGGGGCTAGCGGTCCCTACGAGCAGTACTTC. Its translation: CSARGASGPYEQYF.